This T cell receptor (beta chain) comes out of a study of neurological immune-mediated disorders. Each CDR3 protein is one row after TCRdb ran MiXCR on the 5' RACE reads. The table records more than 70,000 distinct CDR3 sequences, approximately 10% of them present only once. Time point noted: longitudinal time-point 1 (baseline). Stored at -80 C, 2 million PBMCs were the source of the unsorted libraries. This clonotype was picked up many times. This CDR3 contains 17 residues. Germline V gene data show CDR1 as ENHRY and CDR2 as SYGVKD. Trimming removed 5 bases from V and 3 bases from J; junction bases left unmatched: 8.

The chain couples TRBV10-3 to TRBJ2-6, with 9 bases fitting TRBD2. The source of this sequence is a young man in good health. The specimen sequenced was PBMCs. The CDR3 coding sequence is TGTGCCATCAGTTTTAAAGGACTAGCGAGTGGGGCCAACGTCCTGACTTTC. Its protein is CAISFKGLASGANVLTF.